Listed here are 28 T cell receptor beta chains from one sample, sequenced in a study of cytomegalovirus exposure and HLA in healthy donors. The PCR had 60 Vbeta and 13 Jbeta primers. TCRdb's copy holds only in-frame clones and misses some; the assay was immunoSEQ multiplex PCR. Of around 170,000 clones listed, around 78% are singletons. Source material: PBMCs. The receptors shown here come from a woman aged 45 to 65 in good health and CMV-seropositive.

This clone was seen only a few times. The chain recombines TRBV7-8 with TRBJ2-7, with TRBD1 matching 10 bases. The CDR3 is made up of 16 amino acids. V dropped 5 bases and J dropped 2; count of bases not matched to a gene: 9. Germline-derived CDR1 and CDR2 are SGHVS and FQNEAQ. CDR3: CASSPRDRGLTYEQYF. In DNA form, the CDR3 reads TGTGCCAGCAGCCCACGTGACAGGGGGCTAACCTACGAGCAGTACTTC.

This chain joins TRBV25-1 and TRBJ2-5; weak D call: TRBD1 (5 bases). The germline V gene encodes CDR1 MGHDK and CDR2 SYGVNS. Deletions cut 1 base from V and 4 bases from J, with 10 bases between. This CDR3 has 14 amino acids. The CDR3: CASSEWGQRETQYF. DNA for the CDR3: TGTGCCAGCAGTGAATGGGGCCAGAGAGAGACCCAGTACTTC.

This clone was seen only a few times. This chain connects TRBV18 to TRBJ2-3, with unresolved D. This CDR3 spans 13 amino acids. Germline loops: CDR1 KGHSH, CDR2 LQKENI. V gave up 6 bases and J gave up 1 base, with 8 bases separating them. The CDR3 bases are TGTGCCAGCTCCCCTGAGGGCACAGATACGCAGTATTTT. It translates to CASSPEGTDTQYF.

The chain joins TRBV7-8 to TRBJ2-1; 10 nucleotides line up with TRBD2. The V and J ends lost 5 bases and 1 base, in that order; junction bases with no gene match: 8. Germline V gene lookup returns CDR1 SGHVS and CDR2 FQNEAQ. This CDR3 contains 17 residues. The CDR3 region has the DNA TGTGCCAGCAGCACTCCGGGACTAGCGACATCCTACAATGAGCAGTTCTTC. Amino acids: CASSTPGLATSYNEQFF.

The chain combines TRBV7-3 with TRBJ1-4; TRBD1 matches at 8 bases. CDR3 length equals 15 residues. Germline V CDR1 and CDR2: SGHTA, FQGTGA. The junction had 6 bases not matched to a gene; V was cut back by 2 bases and J by 7 bases. DNA of the CDR3: TGTGCCAGCAGCTTAGAACGGACAGGGAGTGAAAAACTGTTTTTT. Amino acids: CASSLERTGSEKLFF.

The chain links TRBV5-1 to TRBJ1-1; a possible D gene is TRBD1 (5 bases). CDR1 is SGHRS, CDR2 YFSETQ, per germline. The CDR3 is 14 amino acids. With 4 bases removed from V and 6 bases from J, the gap between germline ends came to 16 bases. CDR3 in amino acids: CASSENPGGAEAFF. In nucleotides, the CDR3 is TGCGCCAGCAGCGAGAACCCGGGGGGGGCTGAAGCTTTCTTT.

The rearrangement uses TRBV28 and TRBJ2-1; 9 nucleotides match TRBD2. The CDR3 length is 15 residues. V lost 3 bases to trimming and J lost 4 bases; unmatched junction nucleotides: 4. CDR1 and CDR2 (germline): MDHEN, SYDVKM. The CDR3 loop reads CASSLGGRVYNEQFF. CDR3 coding DNA: TGTGCCAGCAGTTTGGGCGGGAGGGTATACAATGAGCAGTTCTTC.

The rearrangement links TRBV10-3 to TRBJ1-1, with D possibly being TRBD1 (5 bases). The V end was cut by 11 bases, the J end by 4 bases, with 11 bases between. From germline, CDR1 is ENHRY and CDR2 SYGVKD. The length of the CDR3 is 11 residues. DNA of the CDR3: TGTGCCTCGGCCGGGGGCACTGAAGCTTTCTTT. Translating it yields CASAGGTEAFF.

V and J are TRBV4-1 and TRBJ2-7; perhaps D is TRBD1 or TRBD2 (6 bases each). Trimming removed 4 bases from V and 0 bases from J, with 13 bases in between. This CDR3 comprises 15 residues. Germline V gene data show CDR1 as MGHRA and CDR2 as YSYEKL. CDR3 protein: CASSPEGGNSYEQYF. CDR3 coding DNA: TGCGCCAGCAGCCCAGAGGGGGGAAACTCCTACGAGCAGTACTTC.

The chain joins TRBV19 to TRBJ1-5; possible D gene TRBD1, 5 bases. Looked up from germline, CDR1 is LNHDA and CDR2 is SQIVND (reference sequence). Trimming shortened V by 2 bases and J by 0 bases, and 8 bases separated the two germline ends. The CDR3 runs to 15 residues. The chain's CDR3 is CASSIRGNSNQPQHF. The DNA of the CDR3 is TGTGCCAGTAGTATAAGGGGTAATAGCAATCAGCCCCAGCATTTT.

This chain uses TRBV5-1 with TRBJ1-3; TRBD1 aligns across 12 bases. CDR1 SGHRS and CDR2 YFSETQ come from the germline V gene. With V trimmed by 0 bases and J by 3 bases, 7 bases remained unmatched. The CDR3 extends over 18 amino acids. For the CDR3, the DNA is TGCGCCAGCAGCTTGGAGGTGGGGACAGGGGGCAGTGGAAACACCATATATTTT. Its protein is CASSLEVGTGGSGNTIYF.

V usage is TRBV9 and J usage is TRBJ1-1; 10 nucleotides align to TRBD1. Germline-derived CDR1 and CDR2 are SGDLS and YYNGEE. The CDR3 totals 16 residues. V was pared by 0 bases and J by 2 bases, with 4 bases of the junction left unmatched. The CDR3 nucleotides read TGTGCCAGCAGCGTAGGAGACAGGGGGCCTAACACTGAAGCTTTCTTT. Amino acids: CASSVGDRGPNTEAFF.

The V call is TRBV5-5, the J call TRBJ2-3; perhaps TRBD1 as D (5 bases). V was shortened by 1 base and J by 4 bases, with 10 bases between the two germline ends. Germline values: CDR1 SGHKS, CDR2 YYEKEE (reference sequence). The CDR3 runs to 14 residues. The CDR3 nucleotides are TGTGCCAGCAGCTTGATAGGGGCCCCAGATACGCAGTATTTT. Translating it yields CASSLIGAPDTQYF.

J is TRBJ1-1 and V is TRBV7-6; D might be TRBD1 (6 bases). Trimming pared 5 bases from V and 4 bases from J, leaving 14 bases between. CDR3 size: 14 residues. Germline V gene lookup returns CDR1 SGHVS and CDR2 FNYEAQ. As DNA, the CDR3 is TGTGCCAGCAGCACGGGACAACCGGGCACTGAAGCTTTCTTT. This codes for CASSTGQPGTEAFF.

The chain uses TRBV4-3 and TRBJ2-1; no clear D. V was trimmed by 1 base and J by 10 bases, leaving 11 bases between them. Germline V gene lookup returns CDR1 LGHNA and CDR2 YSLEER. The CDR3 is made up of 13 amino acids. The CDR3 DNA reads TGCGCCAGCAGCCAAGTGTACGGAGCGGAGCAGTTCTTC. This sequence encodes CASSQVYGAEQFF.

The chain recombines TRBV7-9 with TRBJ2-7; D perhaps matches TRBD2 (6 bases). The CDR3 sequence is 12 residues long. Between the trimmed V and J ends, which lost 2 bases and 10 bases, there was a span of 12 bases. In germline, CDR1 is SEHNR, CDR2 FQNEAQ (reference sequence). CDR3 region: CASSLMEGHQYF. In nucleotides, the CDR3 is TGTGCCAGCAGCTTAATGGAGGGGCACCAGTACTTC.

This chain connects TRBV28 to TRBJ1-5; D unresolved. In germline, CDR1 is MDHEN, CDR2 SYDVKM. Trimming removed 2 bases at V and 2 bases at J, with 13 bases between. The CDR3 extends over 16 amino acids. CDR3 sequence reads: CASSLNQVFGNQPQHF. CDR3 bases: TGTGCCAGCAGTTTAAATCAGGTCTTCGGCAATCAGCCCCAGCATTTT. The full variable domain, with the rest looked up from reference TRBV28 and TRBJ1-5, is DVKVTQSSRYLVKRTGEKVFLECVQDMDHENMFWYRQDPGLGLRLIYFSYDVKMKEKGDIPEGYSVSREKKERFSLILESASTNQTSMYLCASSLNQVFGNQPQHFGDGTRLSIL.

V is TRBV4-3 and J is TRBJ2-2, with D tentatively TRBD2 (5 bases). The germline V gene has CDR1 LGHNA and CDR2 YSLEER. This CDR3 region has 16 residues. The V gene lost 3 bases and the J gene lost 6 bases, with 17 bases spanning the gap. In DNA form, the CDR3 reads TGCGCCAGCAGCCACCTCAGCGGAGAGGAGGCCGGGGAGCTGTTTTTT. Its protein product is CASSHLSGEEAGELFF.

In regard to this clone: A junction boundary mismatches the germline segment, possibly from a read error. The chain couples TRBV30 to TRBJ2-6, with TRBD2 matching 14 bases. The CDR3 is 17 amino acids. Germline V gene sequence: CDR1 GTSNPN, CDR2 SVGIG (reference sequence). The CDR3 DNA follows: TGTGCCTGGGCGATGGGACTAGCGGGAGCTGGGGCCAACGGCCTGACTTTC. It codes for CAWAMGLAGAGANGLTF.

The chain links TRBV6-5 to TRBJ1-2; D call uncertain. V lost 8 bases and J lost 5, with 9 bases in between. The CDR3 is made up of 11 amino acids. CDR1 and CDR2 from the germline V gene are MNHEY and SVGAGI. The CDR3 nucleotides read TGTGCCAGCTTGGCCGATTATGGCTACACCTTC. This sequence encodes CASLADYGYTF.

The genes are TRBV11-3 and TRBJ1-1, with 11 bases identical to TRBD1. The CDR3 consists of 17 residues. J was trimmed by 5 bases and V by 3 bases; bases with no gene match: 11. Per the germline V gene, CDR1 is SGHNT and CDR2 is YENEEA. The CDR3 nucleotides read TGTGCCAGCAGCTTGTACTACTCGGACAGGGGGCGAACTGAAGCTTTCTTT. It specifies CASSLYYSDRGRTEAFF.

This clone was counted between two and nine times. In DNA, the CDR3 is TGTGCCAGCAGCTTGTGGACGGCCACGGGGGGGATGGGTGAGCAGTTCTTC. Protein product: CASSLWTATGGMGEQFF. The chain joins TRBV5-6 to TRBJ2-1, with TRBD2 identical over 8 bases. CDR3 length equals 17 residues. Germline-derived CDR1 and CDR2 are SGHDT and YYEEEE. Trimming took 1 base from V and 9 from J; bases not matched to a gene: 15. The full variable domain, rest sourced from reference TRBV5-6 and TRBJ2-1, is DAGVTQSPTHLIKTRGQQVTLRCSPKSGHDTVSWYQQALGQGPQFIFQYYEEEERQRGNFPDRFSGHQFPNYSSELNVNALLLGDSALYLCASSLWTATGGMGEQFFGPGTRLTVL.

This chain joins TRBV28 and TRBJ1-2; 7 positions match TRBD1. The CDR3 sequence is 15 residues long. Germline V gene lookup returns CDR1 MDHEN and CDR2 SYDVKM. Trimming removed 3 bases from V and 3 bases from J; junction bases left unmatched: 7. Here the CDR3 DNA reads TGTGCCAGCAGTTTCGGGCAGGGGGTACACTATGGCTACACCTTC. This translates into CASSFGQGVHYGYTF.

A few counts support this clone. Other DNA sequences within the sample encode an identical CDR3. This sequence joins TRBV7-9 and TRBJ2-7; D ambiguous. Trimming removed 5 bases from V and 0 bases from J, with 5 bases in between. The CDR3 covers 12 residues. Looked up from germline, CDR1 is SEHNR and CDR2 is FQNEAQ (reference sequence). The CDR3 DNA follows: TGTGCCAGCAGCCTGAGCTCCTACGAGCAGTACTTC. It encodes CASSLSSYEQYF.

There are a few counts of this clone. CDR3 sequence: CASREGDYGYTF. CDR3 bases: TGTGCCTCCCGGGAAGGAGACTATGGCTACACCTTC. The V and J genes are TRBV7-9 and TRBJ1-2, with D unresolved. With 11 bases removed from V and 3 bases from J, the gap between germline ends came to 13 bases. This CDR3 is 12 amino acids long. Germline values: CDR1 SEHNR, CDR2 FQNEAQ (reference sequence).

This clone was counted once. This sequence joins TRBV11-2 and TRBJ2-7; 7 nucleotides align to TRBD2. The J segment lost 3 bases and the V segment lost 6 bases, leaving 2 bases of the junction unmatched. The CDR3 covers 12 residues. Looked up from germline, CDR1 is SGHAT and CDR2 is FQNNGV. DNA of the CDR3: TGTGCCAGCAGTCCGGGGGGCTACGAGCAGTACTTC. Its protein product is CASSPGGYEQYF.

The V gene is TRBV5-5, the J gene TRBJ1-1; 8 bases map to TRBD1. V trimming: 4 bases; J trimming: 2 bases; junction bases outside the gene matches: 7. The CDR3 contains 15 residues. Per the germline V gene, CDR1 is SGHKS and CDR2 is YYEKEE (reference sequence). The CDR3 here is CASSIWTGSNTEAFF. DNA for the CDR3: TGTGCCAGCAGCATCTGGACAGGGTCAAACACTGAAGCTTTCTTT.

The V gene is TRBV5-5, the J gene TRBJ1-6; D is unclear. From germline, CDR1 is SGHKS and CDR2 YYEKEE (reference sequence). CDR3 length: 16 residues. The V gene lost 6 bases and the J gene lost 7 bases, with 20 bases spanning the gap. Here the CDR3 DNA reads TGTGCCAGCACGCCAAATGCGGGGTTCGGGAATTCACCCCTCCACTTT. This translates into CASTPNAGFGNSPLHF.